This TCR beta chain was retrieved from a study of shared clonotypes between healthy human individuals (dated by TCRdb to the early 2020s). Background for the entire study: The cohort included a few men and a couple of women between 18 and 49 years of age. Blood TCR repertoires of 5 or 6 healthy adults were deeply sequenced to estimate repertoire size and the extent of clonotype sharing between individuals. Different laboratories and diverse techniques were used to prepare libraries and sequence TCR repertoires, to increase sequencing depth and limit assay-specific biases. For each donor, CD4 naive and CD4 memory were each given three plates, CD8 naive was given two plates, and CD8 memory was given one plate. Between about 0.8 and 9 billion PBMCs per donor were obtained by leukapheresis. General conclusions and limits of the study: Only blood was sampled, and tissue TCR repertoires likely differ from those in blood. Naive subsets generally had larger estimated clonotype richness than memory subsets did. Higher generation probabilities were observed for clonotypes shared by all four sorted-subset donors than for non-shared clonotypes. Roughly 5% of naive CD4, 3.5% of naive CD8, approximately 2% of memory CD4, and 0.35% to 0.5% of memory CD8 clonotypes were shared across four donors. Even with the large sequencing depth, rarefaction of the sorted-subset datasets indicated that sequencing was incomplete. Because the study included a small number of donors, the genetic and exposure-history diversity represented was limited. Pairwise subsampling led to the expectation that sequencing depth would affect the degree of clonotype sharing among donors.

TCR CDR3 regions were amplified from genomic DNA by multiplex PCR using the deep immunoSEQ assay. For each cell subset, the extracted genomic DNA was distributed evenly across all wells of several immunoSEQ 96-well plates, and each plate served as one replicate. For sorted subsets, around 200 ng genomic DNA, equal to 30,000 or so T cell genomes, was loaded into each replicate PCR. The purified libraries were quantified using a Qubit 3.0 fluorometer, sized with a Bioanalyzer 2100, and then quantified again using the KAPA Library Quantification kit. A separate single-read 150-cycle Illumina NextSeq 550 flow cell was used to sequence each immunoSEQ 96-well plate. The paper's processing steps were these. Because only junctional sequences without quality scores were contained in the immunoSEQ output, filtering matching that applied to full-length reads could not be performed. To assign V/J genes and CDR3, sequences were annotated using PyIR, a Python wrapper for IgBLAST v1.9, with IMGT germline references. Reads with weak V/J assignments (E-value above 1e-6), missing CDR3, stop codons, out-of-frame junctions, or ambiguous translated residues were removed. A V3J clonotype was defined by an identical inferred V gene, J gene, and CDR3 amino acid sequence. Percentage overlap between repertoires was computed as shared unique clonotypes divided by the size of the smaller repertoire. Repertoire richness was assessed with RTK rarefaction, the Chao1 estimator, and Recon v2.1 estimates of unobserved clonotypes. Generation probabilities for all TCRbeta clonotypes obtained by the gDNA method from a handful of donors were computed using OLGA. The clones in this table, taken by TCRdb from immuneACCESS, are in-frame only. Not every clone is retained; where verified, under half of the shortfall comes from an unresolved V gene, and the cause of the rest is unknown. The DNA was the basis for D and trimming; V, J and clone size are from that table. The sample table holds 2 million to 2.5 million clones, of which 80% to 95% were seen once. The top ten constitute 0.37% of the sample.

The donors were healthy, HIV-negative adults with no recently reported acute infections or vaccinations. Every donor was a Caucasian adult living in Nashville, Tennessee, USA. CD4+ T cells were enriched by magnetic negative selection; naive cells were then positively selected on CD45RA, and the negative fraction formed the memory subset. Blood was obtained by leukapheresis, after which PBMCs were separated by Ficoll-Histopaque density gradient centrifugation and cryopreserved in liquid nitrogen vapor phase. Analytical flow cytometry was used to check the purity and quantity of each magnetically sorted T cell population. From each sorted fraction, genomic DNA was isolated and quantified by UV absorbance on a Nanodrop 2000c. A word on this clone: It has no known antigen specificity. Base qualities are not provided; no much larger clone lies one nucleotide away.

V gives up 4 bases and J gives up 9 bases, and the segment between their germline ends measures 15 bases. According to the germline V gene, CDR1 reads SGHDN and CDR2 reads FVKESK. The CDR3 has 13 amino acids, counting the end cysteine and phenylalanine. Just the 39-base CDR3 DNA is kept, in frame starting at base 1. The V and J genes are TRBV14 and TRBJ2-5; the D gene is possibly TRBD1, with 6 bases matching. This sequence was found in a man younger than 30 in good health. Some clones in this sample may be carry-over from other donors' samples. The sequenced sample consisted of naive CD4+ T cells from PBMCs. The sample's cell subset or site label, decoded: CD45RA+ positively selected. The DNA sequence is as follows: TGTGCCAGCAGCCGACAACAGGGAGTTTCCCAGTACTTC. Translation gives CASSRQQGVSQYF.